This is a list of T cell receptor beta chains from one sample in a study of blood T cell repertoires in COVID-19. The protocol was immunoSEQ multiplex PCR, while the TCRdb copy is restricted to in-frame clones and leaves out a portion. The data show 180,000 or so clones, more than 75% seen once. Sequenced material: peripheral blood. The receptors come from a person between 70 and 80 years old with COVID-19, enrolled during active disease. CDR3s include the opening cysteine and the closing phenylalanine or tryptophan. Fields, in order: clone size, V gene, J gene, D gene, CDR3 DNA, CDR3 protein. The D gene is left open where the match is weak. The size of a clone is reported for some rows only, either as once, few or many, or as a class for expanded clones.

-	TRBV21-1	TRBJ2-7	-	TGTGCCAGCAGCCCAAACTTGGGACAGAGCCTAATAGGGCAGTACTTC	CASSPNLGQSLIGQYF
-	TRBV5-4	TRBJ2-5	TRBD1	TGTGCCAGCAGCTTGAGACAGGGAATTGGGGAGACCCAGTACTTC	CASSLRQGIGETQYF
-	TRBV7-6	TRBJ1-5	-	TGTGCCAGCAGCCCCGGGGGAGATAGCAATCAGCCCCAGCATTTT	CASSPGGDSNQPQHF
-	TRBV9	TRBJ1-6	TRBD1	TGTGCCAGCAGCGAGAGACCGACAGGGGGATCACCCCTCCACTTT	CASSERPTGGSPLHF
-	TRBV3-1/TRBV3-2	TRBJ1-3	-	TGTGCCAGCAGCCAAGATCAGGCAGGCTCTGGAAACACCATATATTTT	CASSQDQAGSGNTIYF
-	TRBV5-1	TRBJ2-1	-	TGCGCCAGCAGCTTTAACCCCCCCTTGGGCGTGCAGTTCTTC	CASSFNPPLGVQFF
-	TRBV28	TRBJ1-4	-	TGTGCCAGCAGCCCCCTTTTTTCAACTAATGAAAAACTGTTTTTT	CASSPLFSTNEKLFF
-	TRBV7-9	TRBJ1-1	-	TGTGCCAGCGGACAAGCGAACACTGAAGCTTTCTTT	CASGQANTEAFF
-	TRBV7-9	TRBJ1-4	-	TGTGCCAGCAGCTTACCTGGCTACGGAGGAAAACTGTTTTTT	CASSLPGYGGKLFF
-	TRBV7-9	TRBJ2-7	-	TGTGCCAGCAGCATAACTTCAGGGTTTTACTACGAGCAGTACTTC	CASSITSGFYYEQYF
once	TRBV7-9	TRBJ2-2	TRBD1	TGTGCCAGCAGCCGGAGACAGGGGGAGAACACCGGGGAGCTGTTTTTT	CASSRRQGENTGELFF
-	TRBV2	TRBJ2-2	-	TGTGCCAGCAGTGCCGTCAGGGGACCCCACGGGGAGCTGTTTTTT	CASSAVRGPHGELFF
-	TRBV7-3	TRBJ1-1	-	TGTGCCAGCAGCCCGAACAGGGCCAGCACTGAAGCTTTCTTT	CASSPNRASTEAFF
-	TRBV10-1	TRBJ1-1	-	TGCGTCAATCGGGGGTTGAACACTGAAGCTTTCTTT	CVNRGLNTEAFF
-	TRBV27	TRBJ2-7	-	TGTGCCAGCGGTGACAGTCCCTACGAGCAGTACTTC	CASGDSPYEQYF
-	TRBV19	TRBJ1-3	-	TGTGCCAGTAGTCTGGCCTCCCGCTCTGGAAACACCATATATTTT	CASSLASRSGNTIYF
-	TRBV5-1	TRBJ2-7	TRBD2	TGCGCCAGCAGCTTTAGCGGGAGGGGGTACGAGCAGTACTTC	CASSFSGRGYEQYF
-	TRBV29-1	TRBJ2-7	TRBD1	TGCAGCGCCTGGGGCCACTCAGACAGGGTAGTTTCCGAGCAGTACTTC	CSAWGHSDRVVSEQYF
-	TRBV3-1/TRBV3-2	TRBJ2-3	-	TGTGCCAGCAGCCAAAGGAGCGAATGGGATACGCAGTATTTT	CASSQRSEWDTQYF
-	TRBV5-4	TRBJ1-6	-	TGTGCCAGCAGCTTGGGCAGGGAAAATTCACCCCTCCACTTT	CASSLGRENSPLHF
-	TRBV11-3	TRBJ1-6	TRBD1	TGTGCCCCGAAACGCCGGGACAGGGAATCCTATAATTCACCCCTCCACTTT	CAPKRRDRESYNSPLHF
-	TRBV7-9	TRBJ1-4	TRBD1	TGTGCCAGCAGCGACAAGACCGGGACAGGGGAGGGAAAACTGTTTTTT	CASSDKTGTGEGKLFF
-	TRBV28	TRBJ1-1	-	TGTGCCAGCAGTTTACGGTTGAACACTGAAGCTTTCTTT	CASSLRLNTEAFF
-	TRBV5-5	TRBJ2-1	TRBD2	TGTGCCAGCAGACTTAGCGGGGGCCCATTGGTTGAGCAGTTCTTC	CASRLSGGPLVEQFF
-	TRBV7-2	TRBJ1-5	TRBD1	TGTGCCAGCGGCCTCGGACAGGGCTTCAATCAGCCCCAGCATTTT	CASGLGQGFNQPQHF
-	TRBV3-1/TRBV3-2	TRBJ2-7	-	TGTGCCAGCGGGCAAGAAGGAGGTGTTCACGAGCAGTACTTC	CASGQEGGVHEQYF
-	TRBV7-9	TRBJ2-3	-	TGTGCCAGCAGCCCCTTACCGACGGGGTCGACAGATACGCAGTATTTT	CASSPLPTGSTDTQYF
-	TRBV30	TRBJ2-6	-	TGTGCCGGGGACTGGGCCTCTGGGGCCAACGTCCTGACTTTC	CAGDWASGANVLTF
-	TRBV27	TRBJ2-7	-	TGTGCCAGCAGTGGGGAGGTCTACGAGCAGTACTTC	CASSGEVYEQYF
-	TRBV6-5	TRBJ2-7	TRBD2	TGTGCCAGCAGTCGGGCTAGCGGGAGGTTTGAGCAGTACTTC	CASSRASGRFEQYF
-	TRBV6-5	TRBJ1-4	-	TGTGCCAGCAGTCGGACAGCACCAAATGAAAAACTGTTTTTT	CASSRTAPNEKLFF
-	TRBV9	TRBJ2-1	TRBD1	TGTGCCAGCAGCGTAGGAACGGGACAGGGGAATGAGCAGTTCTTC	CASSVGTGQGNEQFF
-	TRBV6-2/TRBV6-3	TRBJ2-7	TRBD2	TGTGCCAGCAGTTACCGAAGCGGGAGGGCCGGTGACGAGCAGTACTTC	CASSYRSGRAGDEQYF
-	TRBV7-2	TRBJ1-6	-	TGTGCCAGCAGCCAAGAAACGAGGAATTCACCCCTCCACTTT	CASSQETRNSPLHF
-	TRBV2	TRBJ1-1	-	TGTGCCAGCAGTGGCCGTGGCGGGAGGGTGGACACTGAAGCTTTCTTT	CASSGRGGRVDTEAFF
-	TRBV12-3/TRBV12-4	TRBJ1-1	-	TGTGCCAGCAGCCCTAGGGGCACTGAAGCTTTCTTT	CASSPRGTEAFF
-	TRBV6-5	TRBJ1-1	-	TGTGCCAGCAGCCGACGTCAGGGTGGAACTGAAGCTTTCTTT	CASSRRQGGTEAFF
few	TRBV5-6	TRBJ1-3	-	TGTGCCAGCAGCTTGGCCGGAACAGCCCTACGAGGAAACACCATATATTTT	CASSLAGTALRGNTIYF
-	TRBV6-4	TRBJ1-6	TRBD1	TGTGCCAGCAGCTCGACAGGGGGCAGATTATCACCCCTCCACTTT	CASSSTGGRLSPLHF
-	TRBV29-1	TRBJ2-1	-	TGCAGCGTTGAAGGCAGGGGATACAATGAGCAGTTCTTC	CSVEGRGYNEQFF